These 13 T cell receptor beta chains were all obtained from the same sample, sequenced in a study of T cells in Graves' hyperthyroidism and ophthalmopathy. Amplified TCR beta CDR3 regions derived from RNA transcripts. RT-PCR in the first round (using the HTBI primer set) targeted the TCR CDR3. Using its own MiXCR run on the multiplex PCR reads, TCRdb lists one record per CDR3 protein. The repertoire includes roughly 580,000 distinct CDR3 sequences, approximately 15% of them detected once, and 4.5% to 6% sits in the top ten. Sequencing was done on a sample of blood. All receptors come from a woman aged 25 to 45 with Graves' hyperthyroidism that later progressed to Graves' ophthalmopathy.

This clonotype was observed many times. The rearrangement links TRBV10-3 to TRBJ2-7; D is unresolved. Trimming removed 0 bases at V and 1 base at J, with 7 bases between. The germline V gene encodes CDR1 ENHRY and CDR2 SYGVKD. This CDR3 has 14 residues. CDR3 sequence: CAISESAASYEQYF. In nucleotides, the CDR3 is TGTGCCATCAGTGAGTCGGCGGCTTCCTACGAGCAGTACTTC.

This clonotype was counted many times. This sequence joins TRBV15 and TRBJ2-3; tentatively, D is TRBD2 (6 bases). V shed 0 bases and J shed 5 bases, with 12 bases lying between them. The length of the CDR3 is 15 residues. Germline V gives CDR1 LNHNV, CDR2 YYDKDF (reference sequence). CDR3: CATSREATRLDTQYF. DNA of the CDR3: TGTGCCACCAGCAGAGAAGCGACTAGGTTAGATACGCAGTATTTT.

This clonotype was detected ten times or more. V usage is TRBV20-1 and J usage is TRBJ2-7, with TRBD1 identical over 9 bases. V was clipped by 0 bases and J by 3 bases; unmatched bases: 3. The CDR3 has 14 residues. Germline CDR1 and CDR2: DFQATT and SNEGSKA (reference sequence). CDR3 coding DNA: TGCAGTGCTAGAGAAGGGACAGGGATCTACGAGCAGTACTTC. Encoded protein: CSAREGTGIYEQYF.

The sample holds a few counts of this clonotype. The chain links TRBV10-2 to TRBJ2-2; weak D call: TRBD2 (6 bases). Germline CDR1 is WSHSY and CDR2 is SAAADI. Trimming left V 7 bases short and J 3 bases short, with 6 bases between. The CDR3 runs 12 residues. In DNA, the CDR3 is TGCGCCAGCACGGGGGACACCGGGGAGCTGTTTTTT. It yields the protein CASTGDTGELFF.

This clonotype was seen a few times. V and J are TRBV15 and TRBJ2-1, with D unresolved. The CDR3 has 16 residues. V lost 5 bases and J 0 bases, leaving 14 bases between the germline ends. Germline V CDR1 and CDR2: LNHNV, YYDKDF (reference sequence). Written as DNA, the CDR3 is TGTGCCACCAGCTCCCGCACTGGCCACTCCTACAATGAGCAGTTCTTC. Translating it yields CATSSRTGHSYNEQFF. Supplemented by reference TRBV15 and TRBJ2-1, the full variable domain reads DAMVIQNPRYQVTQFGKPVTLSCSQTLNHNVMYWYQQKSSQAPKLLFHYYDKDFNNEADTPDNFQSRRPNTSFCFLDIRSPGLGDTAMYLCATSSRTGHSYNEQFFGPGTRLTVL.

This clonotype has at least ten counts. CDR3 DNA sequence: TGTGCCAGCAGTTACGACAGGAATGCTATCTATGGCTACACCTTC. Its protein is CASSYDRNAIYGYTF. V gene TRBV6-5 combines with J gene TRBJ1-2; D possibly corresponds to TRBD1 (6 bases). Germline V CDR1 and CDR2: MNHEY, SVGAGI. The CDR3 has 15 amino acids. The ends were cut back, 2 bases at V and 4 bases at J, with 14 bases in the middle.

This clonotype was picked up many times. V is TRBV6-1 and J is TRBJ1-1; D possibly corresponds to TRBD1 (5 bases). Germline V gene data show CDR1 as MNHNS and CDR2 as SASEGT. The CDR3 covers 13 residues. The V and J ends lost 7 bases and 3 bases respectively, with 12 bases between them. The CDR3 DNA reads as TGTGCCAGCAATCCAGGGCAGGACACTGAAGCTTTCTTT. It translates to CASNPGQDTEAFF.

This clonotype has ten or more counts. The chain is built from TRBV12-3 or TRBV12-4 and TRBJ2-3; TRBD1 is a possible D gene (6 bases). V was cut by 5 bases and J by 9 bases, with 24 bases left in between. The CDR3 length is 16 residues. CDR3 sequence: CASSSNRDNDRVTQYF. The CDR3 region has the DNA TGTGCCAGCAGTAGCAACCGGGACAACGACCGGGTAACGCAGTATTTT.

The sample holds a few counts of this clonotype. The chain joins TRBV19 to TRBJ1-5, with TRBD1 matching 9 bases. Germline V gene data show CDR1 as LNHDA and CDR2 as SQIVND (reference sequence). V trimming: 6 bases; J trimming: 3 bases; junction bases outside the gene matches: 6. This CDR3 comprises 15 residues. Here the CDR3 DNA reads TGTGCCAGTAGGGGGACAGGGCCCTCCAATCAGCCCCAGCATTTT. This gives the protein CASRGTGPSNQPQHF.

The chain recombines TRBV3-1 with TRBJ2-1; 10 nucleotides match TRBD2. The CDR3 runs to 16 residues. The J segment lost 7 bases and the V segment lost 3 bases, leaving 9 bases of the junction unmatched. Germline-derived CDR1 and CDR2 are LGHDT and YNNKEL (reference sequence). The CDR3 reads CASSQKVLLAGNEQFF. For the CDR3, the DNA is TGTGCCAGCAGCCAGAAAGTGTTACTAGCGGGGAATGAGCAGTTCTTC.

This clonotype was seen at least ten times. The rearrangement uses TRBV2 and TRBJ1-1, with D uncertain. V lost 5 bases to trimming and J lost 7 bases, with 11 bases between them. Germline CDR1 reads SNHLY; CDR2 reads FYNNEI. The CDR3 is 12 residues long. The CDR3 bases are TGTGCCAGCAGTAAGGACGGAGTTGAAGCTTTCTTT. Amino acid sequence: CASSKDGVEAFF.

This rearrangement joins TRBV7-2 to TRBJ2-7, with TRBD1 matching over 10 bases. The CDR3 is 15 amino acids. Germline CDR1 reads SGHTA; CDR2 reads FQGNSA. The ends lost 1 base at V and 1 base at J; junction bases unmatched: 1. CDR3 protein: CASSLGGQGSYEQYF. The CDR3 DNA sequence: TGTGCCAGCAGCTTAGGGGGACAGGGGTCCTACGAGCAGTACTTC.

The chain is built from TRBV7-2 and TRBJ1-1; possible D gene TRBD1, 5 bases. This CDR3 spans 15 amino acids. V shed 2 bases and J shed 5 bases, with 15 bases lying between them. The germline V gene encodes CDR1 SGHTA and CDR2 FQGNSA. The CDR3: CASSLPSGGETEAFF. As DNA, the CDR3 is TGTGCCAGCAGCTTACCCTCCGGGGGTGAGACTGAAGCTTTCTTT.